What follows are 32 T cell receptor beta chains derived from one specimen sequenced in a study of T-cell memory formation after mild COVID-19. A single record per CDR3 protein comes from TCRdb applying MiXCR to the 5' RACE reads. This sample has roughly 240,000 distinct CDR3 sequences; 15% to 20% occur once, and the top ten carry around 23%. The sample comprised PBMCs or a T cell subset sorted from them (not recorded which). These receptors came from a man aged 18-30 years who had mild COVID-19 (a few samples of this study predate the infection). Cell type and time point are not known.

There are a few counts of this clonotype. The chain's CDR3 is CASSYSPGADGYTF. The CDR3, as DNA: TGTGCCAGCAGTTACTCGCCAGGGGCGGATGGCTACACCTTC. J is TRBJ1-2 and V is TRBV6-5, with D perhaps TRBD1 (6 bases). The CDR3 has 14 amino acids. Germline V lookup: CDR1 MNHEY, CDR2 SVGAGI. V was cut by 0 bases and J by 6 bases, with 11 bases left in between.

This chain connects TRBV7-2 to TRBJ1-2; 9 bases are shared with TRBD1. CDR1 is SGHTA, CDR2 FQGNSA, per germline. There are 15 residues in the CDR3. Unmatched junction bases numbered 5, after V lost 1 base and J lost 5 bases. This CDR3 is CASSLVSTGGYGYTF. For the CDR3, the DNA is TGTGCCAGCAGCTTAGTCTCGACAGGGGGGTATGGCTACACCTTC.

The genes are TRBV6-1 and TRBJ2-3, with TRBD1 matching over 7 bases. This CDR3 contains 14 residues. V dropped 7 bases and J dropped 1; count of bases not matched to a gene: 5. The germline V gene encodes CDR1 MNHNS and CDR2 SASEGT. The CDR3 here is CASTPDRGTDTQYF. As DNA, the CDR3 is TGTGCCAGCACCCCAGACAGGGGCACAGATACGCAGTATTTT.

This clonotype has only a few counts. This sequence joins TRBV7-8 and TRBJ1-1; 7 nucleotides line up with TRBD1. With V trimmed by 2 bases and J by 0 bases, 9 bases remained unmatched. Germline V gene sequence: CDR1 SGHVS, CDR2 FQNEAQ. The CDR3 has 17 amino acids. The CDR3, as DNA: TGTGCCAGCAGCTTACCCCGTTGGGGACAGATGAACACTGAAGCTTTCTTT. Its translation: CASSLPRWGQMNTEAFF. The complete variable domain, with remaining parts taken from reference TRBV7-8 and TRBJ1-1, reads GAGVSQSPRYKVAKRGQDVALRCDPISGHVSLFWYQQALGQGPEFLTYFQNEAQLDKSGLPSDRFFAERPEGSVSTLKIQRTQQEDSAVYLCASSLPRWGQMNTEAFFGQGTRLTVV.

In its sample, this clonotype was seen many times. The V and J genes are TRBV12-3 or TRBV12-4 and TRBJ2-2, with D unresolved. The CDR3 is 13 residues long. The V and J ends lost 4 bases and 6 bases respectively, with 9 bases between them. CDR3 loop: CASSWQMAGELFF. CDR3 in DNA: TGTGCCAGCAGTTGGCAGATGGCCGGGGAGCTGTTTTTT.

V is TRBV12-3 or TRBV12-4 and J is TRBJ1-5; D is unclear. The ends were cut back, 5 bases at V and 4 bases at J, with 24 bases in the middle. The CDR3 covers 18 residues. The CDR3 DNA reads TGTGCCAGCAGTCAGGCCCCACTGCTCCTGCGTTCAAATCAGCCCCAGCATTTT. Translating gives CASSQAPLLLRSNQPQHF.

The chain joins TRBV3-1 to TRBJ2-3; TRBD1 is a possible D gene (6 bases). Germline V gives CDR1 LGHDT, CDR2 YNNKEL (reference sequence). This CDR3 region has 14 residues. V dropped 5 bases and J dropped 7 bases, with 16 bases sitting between them. The CDR3 bases are TGTGCCAGCAGCGGACAGCGGCTGGGGAATACGCAGTATTTT. Residues: CASSGQRLGNTQYF.

This clonotype appeared once. The CDR3 loop reads CASRSTGEHTGELFF. DNA of the CDR3: TGTGCCAGCAGATCGACAGGGGAACACACCGGGGAGCTGTTTTTT. The V and J genes are TRBV12-3 or TRBV12-4 and TRBJ2-2, with 8 bases identical to TRBD1. Trimming cost V 6 bases and J 3 bases; bases outside gene matches: 6. This CDR3 contains 15 residues.

This clonotype has ten or more counts. The chain is built from TRBV7-6 and TRBJ2-7; D is unclear. Germline CDR1 SGHVS, CDR2 FNYEAQ. Trimming removed 5 bases at V and 0 bases at J, with 11 bases between. This CDR3 has 14 residues. The CDR3 bases are TGTGCCAGCAGCCTCGGGCCGAGCTCCTACGAGCAGTACTTC. Translated, it gives CASSLGPSSYEQYF.

The rearrangement uses TRBV6-5 and TRBJ2-3, with D tentatively TRBD1 (5 bases). Germline V CDR1 and CDR2: MNHEY, SVGAGI. V lost 7 bases to trimming and J lost 10 bases, with 12 bases between them. CDR3 size: 11 residues. CDR3 DNA sequence: TGTGCCAGCACAGCATGGGGCTCGCAGTATTTT. This codes for CASTAWGSQYF.

The rearrangement uses TRBV7-9 and TRBJ1-1, with D unclear. V gave up 5 bases and J gave up 1 base, with 14 bases separating them. The CDR3 length is 15 residues. Germline loops: CDR1 SEHNR, CDR2 FQNEAQ (reference sequence). The CDR3 protein is CASSPQLGQNTEAFF. CDR3 nucleotide sequence: TGTGCCAGCAGCCCCCAACTAGGGCAGAACACTGAAGCTTTCTTT.

This clonotype was counted between two and nine times. V and J are TRBV12-3 or TRBV12-4 and TRBJ2-1; TRBD2 is a possible D gene (7 bases). With 5 bases removed from V and 6 bases from J, the gap between germline ends came to 20 bases. The CDR3 extends over 16 amino acids. CDR3 sequence (DNA): TGTGCCAGCAGTCCGGTGGGGGGGCAGGATTTCAATGAGCAGTTCTTC. The encoded protein is CASSPVGGQDFNEQFF.

V gene TRBV7-9 combines with J gene TRBJ1-3, with 9 bases aligning to TRBD1. Trimming cost V 2 bases and J 0 bases; bases outside gene matches: 11. The germline gives CDR1 SEHNR, CDR2 FQNEAQ (reference sequence). CDR3 length: 19 residues. The CDR3 spells CASSLLRTGALISGNTIYF. The CDR3 DNA is TGTGCCAGCAGCTTACTACGGACAGGGGCCCTTATCTCTGGAAACACCATATATTTT.

The chain is built from TRBV29-1 and TRBJ1-4; D might be TRBD1 (5 bases). Germline CDR1 SQVTM, CDR2 ANQGSEA. V lost 0 bases, J lost 7 bases, and 12 bases lay in between. The CDR3 extends over 14 amino acids. DNA of the CDR3: TGCAGCGTTGAAGATAAGGGGCAGGGTGAAAAACTGTTTTTT. Amino acid sequence: CSVEDKGQGEKLFF. The full variable domain, completed using reference TRBV29-1 and TRBJ1-4, is SAVISQKPSRDICQRGTSLTIQCQVDSQVTMMFWYRQQPGQSLTLIATANQGSEATYESGFVIDKFPISRPNLTFSTLTVSNMSPEDSSIYLCSVEDKGQGEKLFFGSGTQLSVL.

This clonotype was seen a handful of times. The chain combines TRBV5-1 with TRBJ2-1; the D is unclear. V lost 0 bases, J lost 8 bases, and 6 bases lay in between. The CDR3 sequence is 12 residues long. The germline CDR1 and CDR2 sequences are SGHRS and YFSETQ. The CDR3 bases are TGCGCCAGCAGCTTGGGTTGGGATGAGCAGTTCTTC. This codes for CASSLGWDEQFF.

In its sample, this clonotype was seen a few times. This chain joins TRBV7-9 and TRBJ1-2; D remains unclear. Per germline, CDR1 SEHNR and CDR2 FQNEAQ (reference sequence). V lost 5 bases to trimming and J lost 3 bases, with 13 bases between them. The CDR3 is made up of 14 amino acids. CDR3 sequence: CASSLGGSYYGYTF. The CDR3, as DNA: TGTGCCAGCAGCCTAGGCGGCAGCTACTATGGCTACACCTTC.

This clonotype was detected a few times. The chain couples TRBV15 to TRBJ2-7, with D unresolved. There are 14 residues in the CDR3. The germline V gene encodes CDR1 LNHNV and CDR2 YYDKDF (reference sequence). The V end lost 3 bases, the J end lost 0 bases, and 9 bases lay between the germline ends. The CDR3: CATSRGYSSYEQYV. CDR3 DNA: TGTGCCACCAGCAGGGGTTACAGCTCCTACGAGCAGTACGTC.

V usage is TRBV5-1 and J usage is TRBJ2-3, with D possibly TRBD2 on 6 matching bases. Trimming pared 2 bases from V and 8 bases from J, leaving 15 bases between. The CDR3 is 14 amino acids. Germline V gene data show CDR1 as SGHRS and CDR2 as YFSETQ. The CDR3 spells CASSLGGASPTQYF. CDR3 bases: TGCGCCAGCAGCTTAGGAGGGGCCTCACCTACGCAGTATTTT.

A few counts support this clonotype. The gene calls are TRBV7-3 and TRBJ2-5; a weak D match, TRBD1 (6 bases). Germline CDR1 is SGHTA and CDR2 is FQGTGA. With 5 bases removed from V and 5 bases from J, the gap between germline ends came to 18 bases. The CDR3 consists of 15 residues. The CDR3, as DNA: TGTGCCAGCAGCCCCGATTACAGGGTGTGGGAGACCCAGTACTTC. It codes for CASSPDYRVWETQYF.

The rearrangement links TRBV7-2 to TRBJ2-5; 9 positions agree with TRBD2. Unmatched junction bases numbered 4, after V lost 3 bases and J lost 5 bases. The CDR3 has 14 amino acids. The germline CDR1 and CDR2 sequences are SGHTA and FQGNSA. The CDR3 region has the DNA TGTGCCAGCAGCTTGGCGGGGGGGTGGGAGACCCAGTACTTC. Protein: CASSLAGGWETQYF.

This clonotype was seen a few times. V is TRBV6-2 or TRBV6-3 and J is TRBJ2-2, with 7 nucleotides matching TRBD1. This CDR3 spans 15 amino acids. The V segment lost 4 bases and the J segment 3 bases; nucleotides outside the gene matches: 5. Per germline, CDR1 MNHEY and CDR2 SVGEGT. The CDR3 region has the DNA TGTGCCAGCAGTTTCTACGGACAGGACACCGGGGAGCTGTTTTTT. Translating it yields CASSFYGQDTGELFF.

The chain recombines TRBV9 with TRBJ2-3; D unresolved. Germline V gene sequence: CDR1 SGDLS, CDR2 YYNGEE. The CDR3 totals 15 residues. The V end lost 0 bases, the J end lost 3 bases, and 11 bases lay between the germline ends. The chain's CDR3 is CASSVAGGVTDTQYF. The CDR3 DNA reads TGTGCCAGCAGCGTAGCGGGCGGTGTTACAGATACGCAGTATTTT.

This sequence joins TRBV5-5 and TRBJ2-2; D not certain. CDR1 SGHKS and CDR2 YYEKEE come from the germline V gene (reference sequence). V was clipped by 1 base and J by 1 base, with 2 bases between them. The CDR3 loop spans 13 amino acids. Written as DNA, the CDR3 is TGTGCCAGCAGCTTGTGGAACACCGGGGAGCTGTTTTTT. Protein: CASSLWNTGELFF. The full variable domain, with the rest looked up from reference TRBV5-5 and TRBJ2-2, is DAGVTQSPTHLIKTRGQQVTLRCSPISGHKSVSWYQQVLGQGPQFIFQYYEKEERGRGNFPDRFSARQFPNYSSELNVNALLLGDSALYLCASSLWNTGELFFGEGSRLTVL.

This clonotype was seen more than once but under ten times. V usage is TRBV20-1 and J usage is TRBJ1-1; 7 bases map to TRBD1. The V and J ends lost 1 base and 0 bases, in that order; junction bases with no gene match: 11. The CDR3 spans 17 residues. CDR1 DFQATT and CDR2 SNEGSKA come from the germline V gene (reference sequence). The CDR3 reads CSARGVEGQAMNTEAFF. In DNA, the CDR3 is TGCAGTGCTAGAGGGGTTGAAGGACAGGCAATGAACACTGAAGCTTTCTTT.

This clonotype was seen a few times. This chain uses TRBV29-1 with TRBJ2-3; D is possibly TRBD1 or TRBD2 (6 bases each). The V gene's germline CDR1 is SQVTM and CDR2 ANQGSEA. The V end was cut by 7 bases, the J end by 3 bases, with 14 bases between. The CDR3 has 13 residues. In nucleotides, the CDR3 is TGCAGCGCTACTAGCAGGGGTACAGATACGCAGTATTTT. Translation gives CSATSRGTDTQYF.

This chain joins TRBV6-5 and TRBJ2-1, with 10 bases aligning to TRBD2. Germline CDR1 is MNHEY and CDR2 is SVGAGI. This CDR3 comprises 17 residues. V lost 2 bases, J lost 2 bases, and 6 bases stayed unmatched. Here the CDR3 reads CASSYHLAGGPYNEQFF. The DNA of the CDR3 is TGTGCCAGCAGTTACCACTTAGCGGGGGGACCCTACAATGAGCAGTTCTTC.

This clonotype was observed a few times. CDR3 DNA: TGTGCCAGCTCACCAAGGACAGACGGCTCTGGAAACACCATATATTTT. Translating it yields CASSPRTDGSGNTIYF. This rearrangement joins TRBV18 to TRBJ1-3; D might be TRBD1 (6 bases). This CDR3 comprises 16 residues. Germline assignment: CDR1 KGHSH and CDR2 LQKENI. V dropped 2 bases and J dropped 0 bases, with 11 bases sitting between them.

This clonotype turned up a few times. This chain connects TRBV10-1 to TRBJ2-1, with 11 positions matching TRBD1. Germline values: CDR1 WNHNN, CDR2 SYGVQD (reference sequence). The CDR3 totals 16 residues. V was pared by 0 bases and J by 8 bases, with 6 bases of the junction left unmatched. CDR3 sequence: CASSESWTGGADEQFF. CDR3 nucleotides: TGCGCCAGCAGTGAGTCGTGGACAGGGGGCGCGGATGAGCAGTTCTTC.

This clonotype has only a few counts. J is TRBJ1-1 and V is TRBV7-9, with D hard to call. The V end was cut by 2 bases, the J end by 2 bases, with 9 bases between. Germline loops: CDR1 SEHNR, CDR2 FQNEAQ (reference sequence). The CDR3 runs to 14 residues. The DNA of the CDR3 is TGTGCCAGCAGCTTAACACAGATAAACACTGAAGCTTTCTTT. Protein product: CASSLTQINTEAFF. The variable domain in full, completed from reference TRBV7-9 and TRBJ1-1, reads DTGVSQNPRHKITKRGQNVTFRCDPISEHNRLYWYRQTLGQGPEFLTYFQNEAQLEKSRLLSDRFSAERPKGSFSTLEIQRTEQGDSAMYLCASSLTQINTEAFFGQGTRLTVV.

This clonotype was picked up a small number of times. The rearrangement links TRBV4-2 to TRBJ1-4; TRBD1 might be the D (5 bases). The CDR3 extends over 17 amino acids. CDR1 and CDR2 from the germline V gene are LGHNA and YNFKEQ. V was trimmed by 1 base and J by 0 bases, leaving 12 bases between them. The CDR3 nucleotides read TGTGCCAGCAGCCAAGCCTCACCGGGGGCAACTAATGAAAAACTGTTTTTT. Protein sequence: CASSQASPGATNEKLFF.

This clonotype was seen a few times. The J gene is TRBJ2-5, the V gene TRBV7-9; D perhaps matches TRBD1 (5 bases). The CDR3 sequence is 12 residues long. Trimming pared 5 bases from V and 8 bases from J, leaving 12 bases between. Germline V gene sequence: CDR1 SEHNR, CDR2 FQNEAQ (reference sequence). The CDR3 sequence: CASSPVGQTQYF. The CDR3 bases are TGTGCCAGCAGCCCAGTGGGGCAAACCCAGTACTTC.

This clonotype was seen at least ten times. The rearrangement uses TRBV4-3 and TRBJ2-1, with unresolved D. From germline, CDR1 is LGHNA and CDR2 YSLEER. With 7 bases removed from V and 0 bases from J, the gap between germline ends came to 13 bases. This CDR3 contains 15 residues. CDR3 residues: CASTPERSSYNEQFF. DNA for the CDR3: TGCGCCAGCACCCCAGAGCGAAGCTCCTACAATGAGCAGTTCTTC.